Below are 15 T cell receptor beta chains sequenced from a single sample in a study of blood T cell repertoires in COVID-19 (dated by TCRdb to 2018 to 2020). The method was the immunoSEQ multiplex PCR assay. TCRdb limited this immuneACCESS table to in-frame rearrangements with V and J called. A share of clones is missing; checked studies link under half to unresolved V genes, and the rest is unexplained. This sample lists 95,000 to 100,000 clones; more than 70% were detected once. The ten biggest clones cover under 14% of the sample. Sequencing used peripheral blood. The receptors come from a woman in her thirties with acute or convalescent COVID-19.

This clone is classed as medium-sized. The rearrangement uses TRBV6-5 and TRBJ2-3; 7 bases map to TRBD2. Germline-derived CDR1 and CDR2 are MNHEY and SVGAGI. The V segment lost 0 bases and the J segment 1 base; nucleotides outside the gene matches: 4. CDR3 length: 16 amino acids. The CDR3 spells CASSYSTGGRTDTQYF. CDR3 DNA: TGTGCCAGCAGTTACTCGACGGGGGGACGCACAGATACGCAGTATTTT.

This chain uses TRBV5-4 with TRBJ2-1; D gene uncertain. Germline V gives CDR1 SGHNT, CDR2 YYREEE (reference sequence). The CDR3 is 12 amino acids. V dropped 0 bases and J dropped 10 bases, with 8 bases sitting between them. This chain's CDR3 is CASSLDHTEQFF. DNA of the CDR3: TGTGCCAGCAGCTTGGACCATACAGAGCAGTTCTTC.

The chain couples TRBV5-1 to TRBJ1-4; TRBD1 aligns across 8 bases. V shed 4 bases and J 7 bases; nucleotides not matched to a gene: 6. CDR3 size: 14 residues. Germline CDR1 reads SGHRS; CDR2 reads YFSETQ. The CDR3 spells CASSPRQGSEKLFF. The DNA for the CDR3 is TGCGCCAGCAGCCCTAGACAGGGGAGTGAAAAACTGTTTTTT.

V gene TRBV2 combines with J gene TRBJ1-6, with 9 bases fitting TRBD1. The CDR3 is 15 amino acids. V shed 8 bases and J 10 bases; nucleotides not matched to a gene: 12. The germline V gene has CDR1 SNHLY and CDR2 FYNNEI. The CDR3 loop reads CASSPSGTGLSPLHF. CDR3 in DNA: TGTGCCAGCTCGCCCTCCGGGACAGGGTTATCACCCCTCCACTTT. Using reference TRBV2 and TRBJ1-6 for the parts outside the CDR3, the full variable domain is EPEVTQTPSHQVTQMGQEVILRCVPISNHLYFYWYRQILGQKVEFLVSFYNNEISEKSEIFDDQFSVERPDGSNFTLKIRSTKLEDSAMYFCASSPSGTGLSPLHFGNGTRLTVT.

The V and J genes are TRBV7-8 and TRBJ1-5; D unresolved. The CDR3 covers 16 residues. The germline gives CDR1 SGHVS, CDR2 FQNEAQ. The V end was cut by 4 bases, the J end by 3 bases, with 16 bases between. CDR3 nucleotides: TGTGCCAGCAGCTCAGAGAGGGCCGCCATCAATCAGCCCCAGCATTTT. Encoded protein: CASSSERAAINQPQHF.

V gene TRBV19 combines with J gene TRBJ1-2; 8 bases fit TRBD1. The CDR3 length is 16 residues. Germline CDR1 and CDR2: LNHDA and SQIVND (reference sequence). J lost 0 bases, V lost 8 bases, and 11 bases had no gene match. The CDR3 region is CASRLRGQDTNYGYTF. CDR3 bases: TGTGCCAGTCGTCTTAGGGGACAGGATACTAACTATGGCTACACCTTC.

This chain links TRBV3-1 (or the pseudogene TRBV3-2) with TRBJ1-2; 7 nucleotides agree with TRBD1. The ends lost 3 bases at V and 4 bases at J; junction bases unmatched: 11. CDR1 LGHDT and CDR2 YNNKEL come from the germline V gene (reference sequence). The CDR3 totals 16 residues. In nucleotides, the CDR3 is TGTGCCAGCAGCCAGAATTTCTTGACAGGGCCCTATGGCTACACCTTC. Translation gives CASSQNFLTGPYGYTF.

This rearrangement joins TRBV21-1 to TRBJ1-4; the listed D gene, TRBD1, was not tested against the DNA. TRBV21-1 is labeled a pseudogene. CDR3 length equals 17 residues. The CDR3 loop is CASSIKPQGLRNEKLFF. In DNA, the CDR3 is TGTGCCAGCAGCATTAAGCCGCAGGGATTACGAAATGAAAAACTGTTTTTT.

The chain uses TRBV11-2 and TRBJ1-2, with 12 positions matching TRBD1. Germline CDR1 reads SGHAT; CDR2 reads FQNNGV. With 8 bases clipped from V and 5 bases from J, the junction kept 9 bases outside the gene matches. CDR3 length: 15 residues. CDR3 DNA sequence: TGTGCCAGCGGAAGTGGGACAGGGGGCGGTTATGGCTACACCTTC. Its protein product is CASGSGTGGGYGYTF. Full variable domain (rest looked up from reference TRBV11-2 and TRBJ1-2): EAGVAQSPRYKIIEKRQSVAFWCNPISGHATLYWYQQILGQGPKLLIQFQNNGVVDDSQLPKDRFSAERLKGVDSTLKIQPAKLEDSAVYLCASGSGTGGGYGYTFGSGTRLTVV.

V is TRBV14 and J is TRBJ2-1; 12 bases line up with TRBD2. Trimming cost V 8 bases and J 8 bases; bases outside gene matches: 4. The CDR3 is 13 residues long. CDR1 is SGHDN, CDR2 FVKESK, per germline. CDR3 protein: CASGWTSGDEQFF. The CDR3 coding sequence is TGTGCCAGCGGGTGGACTAGCGGGGATGAGCAGTTCTTC.

This rearrangement joins TRBV29-1 to TRBJ2-1, with D possibly matching TRBD1 (5 bases). Germline-derived CDR1 and CDR2 are SQVTM and ANQGSEA. The CDR3 has 15 residues. V was shortened by 5 bases and J by 6 bases, with 20 bases between the two germline ends. The CDR3 reads CSVPRVGRQFNEQFF. The CDR3 coding sequence is TGCAGCGTTCCCAGGGTTGGTAGGCAGTTCAATGAGCAGTTCTTC.

The V call is TRBV5-1, the J call TRBJ2-4; tentative D call: TRBD2 (6 bases). V was pared by 0 bases and J by 1 base, with 8 bases between. CDR3 size: 15 residues. Germline V lookup: CDR1 SGHRS, CDR2 YFSETQ. The CDR3 sequence is CASSLEEGAKNIQYF. The CDR3 coding sequence is TGCGCCAGCAGCTTGGAGGAGGGTGCCAAAAACATTCAGTACTTC.

This chain joins TRBV2 and TRBJ1-5; 9 bases align to TRBD1. The V gene end was trimmed by 6 bases and the J gene end by 5 bases; junction bases not matched to a gene: 8. The CDR3 runs to 15 residues. CDR1 and CDR2 (germline): SNHLY, FYNNEI. The DNA for the CDR3 is TGTGCCAGCAGCCCGGGGGGGACAGGGTATCAGCCCCAGCATTTT. It codes for CASSPGGTGYQPQHF. Supplemented by reference TRBV2 and TRBJ1-5, the full variable domain reads EPEVTQTPSHQVTQMGQEVILRCVPISNHLYFYWYRQILGQKVEFLVSFYNNEISEKSEIFDDQFSVERPDGSNFTLKIRSTKLEDSAMYFCASSPGGTGYQPQHFGDGTRLSIL.

This chain joins TRBV7-3 and TRBJ1-2, with unresolved D. V was trimmed by 3 bases and J by 2 bases, leaving 7 bases between them. This CDR3 contains 13 residues. Germline lookup yields CDR1 SGHTA and CDR2 FQGTGA. CDR3 nucleotide sequence: TGTGCCAGCAGCTTTAAAGCAAACTATGGCTACACCTTC. It codes for CASSFKANYGYTF.

The V and J genes are TRBV5-6 and TRBJ2-1, with D hard to call. The ends were cut back, 7 bases at V and 4 bases at J, with 6 bases in the middle. This CDR3 contains 11 residues. The germline gives CDR1 SGHDT, CDR2 YYEEEE. The CDR3 DNA is TGTGCCAGCCGTTATTACAATGAGCAGTTCTTC. Its protein is CASRYYNEQFF.